This is a list of T cell receptor beta chains from one sample in a study of blood T cells in healthy people across ages. TCRdb analysed the 5' RACE reads with MiXCR anew, one entry per CDR3 protein. Here the sample spans hundreds of thousands of distinct CDR3 sequences, about half being singletons. Sequencing input: blood. The receptors were sampled from a man at least 80 years old in good health. Each CDR3 is given with its conserved first and last residue. The D gene is left open where the match is weak. Not every row has a clone size; where given, it reads once, few, many or a size class.

v_call: TRBV29-1
j_call: TRBJ2-5
d_call: -
clone_size: -
cdr3_nt: TGCAGCGTTGGATACTATCCTCAAGAGACCCAGTACTTC
cdr3_aa: CSVGYYPQETQYF

v_call: TRBV13
j_call: TRBJ2-7
d_call: TRBD1
clone_size: -
cdr3_nt: TGTGCCAGCAGCCCCTTACAGGGGGGTACGCTCGAGCAGTACTTC
cdr3_aa: CASSPLQGGTLEQYF

v_call: TRBV10-3
j_call: TRBJ2-5
d_call: -
clone_size: many
cdr3_nt: TGTGCCACGTCCTTGCAGCGGGTCCAAGAGACCCAGTACTTC
cdr3_aa: CATSLQRVQETQYF

v_call: TRBV6-6
j_call: TRBJ1-1
d_call: -
clone_size: few
cdr3_nt: TGTGCCAGCAGTTACTCAGGGCAGCTGAACACTGAAGCTTTCTTT
cdr3_aa: CASSYSGQLNTEAFF

v_call: TRBV15
j_call: TRBJ1-2
d_call: -
clone_size: -
cdr3_nt: TGTGCCACCAGCAGAGATGCGGGGATAGGGGGCTACACCTTC
cdr3_aa: CATSRDAGIGGYTF

v_call: TRBV7-2
j_call: TRBJ2-1
d_call: -
clone_size: -
cdr3_nt: TGTGCCAGCAAAATTAAATTACAGGGAGACAATGAGCAGTTCTTC
cdr3_aa: CASKIKLQGDNEQFF

v_call: TRBV9
j_call: TRBJ2-3
d_call: -
clone_size: -
cdr3_nt: TGTGCCAGCAGCGCTCGGGAAGGGTCCCCCACAGATACGCAGTATTTT
cdr3_aa: CASSAREGSPTDTQYF

v_call: TRBV29-1
j_call: TRBJ2-1
d_call: -
clone_size: -
cdr3_nt: TGCAGCGTTGAAGATCAGCTAGAGCCCTACAATGAGCAGTTCTTC
cdr3_aa: CSVEDQLEPYNEQFF

v_call: TRBV7-6
j_call: TRBJ1-6
d_call: -
clone_size: -
cdr3_nt: TGTGCCAGCAGCCCAGACAGGTCTCTCAAGCCCCTCCACTTT
cdr3_aa: CASSPDRSLKPLHF

v_call: TRBV6-1
j_call: TRBJ2-5
d_call: -
clone_size: few
cdr3_nt: TGTGCCAGCAGTGAAAGTTTCGGCCCGGGGGAGACCCAGTACTTC
cdr3_aa: CASSESFGPGETQYF

v_call: TRBV27
j_call: TRBJ1-5
d_call: -
clone_size: -
cdr3_nt: TGTGCCAGCAGTGTAAATGGTATCAATCAGCCCCAGCATTTT
cdr3_aa: CASSVNGINQPQHF

v_call: TRBV7-2
j_call: TRBJ2-3
d_call: TRBD2
clone_size: few
cdr3_nt: TGTGCCAGCAGCTTACTAGCGGGGAGCCCCCAGTATTTT
cdr3_aa: CASSLLAGSPQYF

v_call: TRBV20-1
j_call: TRBJ2-1
d_call: -
clone_size: -
cdr3_nt: TGCAGTGCTAAGGGTGAGCGGGTGGTAAATGAGCAGTTCTTC
cdr3_aa: CSAKGERVVNEQFF

v_call: TRBV28
j_call: TRBJ2-1
d_call: -
clone_size: -
cdr3_nt: TGTGCCAGCAGTCCCGCAGGACCCCCGGGGGAGCAGTTCTTC
cdr3_aa: CASSPAGPPGEQFF

v_call: TRBV14
j_call: TRBJ2-7
d_call: TRBD2
clone_size: -
cdr3_nt: TGTGCCAGCAGCCAAAGGGGACTAGCGGGCTACGAGCAGTACTTC
cdr3_aa: CASSQRGLAGYEQYF

v_call: TRBV6-4
j_call: TRBJ1-1
d_call: -
clone_size: -
cdr3_nt: TGTGCCAGCAGTGACTCGGGCGGAGCTGAGAAAGCTTTCTTT
cdr3_aa: CASSDSGGAEKAFF

v_call: TRBV12-3/TRBV12-4
j_call: TRBJ2-2
d_call: TRBD1
clone_size: -
cdr3_nt: TGTGCCAGCAACGCTCGGGACAGGGGGACCGGGGAGCTGTTTTTT
cdr3_aa: CASNARDRGTGELFF

v_call: TRBV5-1
j_call: TRBJ2-5
d_call: TRBD1
clone_size: -
cdr3_nt: TGCGCCAGCAGAGCCGGGACAGGGCTGCAGTACTTC
cdr3_aa: CASRAGTGLQYF

v_call: TRBV20-1
j_call: TRBJ1-2
d_call: TRBD1
clone_size: few
cdr3_nt: TGCAGTGCTAGGTTATTGGCAGGGGGTTTGTATGGCTACACCTTC
cdr3_aa: CSARLLAGGLYGYTF

v_call: TRBV27
j_call: TRBJ2-5
d_call: -
clone_size: -
cdr3_nt: TGTGCCAGTAGACCCGCGGGGACTTCCCAAGAGACCCAGTACTTC
cdr3_aa: CASRPAGTSQETQYF

v_call: TRBV3-1
j_call: TRBJ2-5
d_call: TRBD1
clone_size: -
cdr3_nt: TGTGCCAGCAGAGTGACAGGGAACCAAGAGACCCAGTACTTC
cdr3_aa: CASRVTGNQETQYF

v_call: TRBV18
j_call: TRBJ2-3
d_call: -
clone_size: few
cdr3_nt: TGTGCCAGCTCTCCAAGGACTCCCACTACAGATACGCAGTATTTT
cdr3_aa: CASSPRTPTTDTQYF

v_call: TRBV28
j_call: TRBJ2-3
d_call: -
clone_size: -
cdr3_nt: TGTGCCAGCAGTTTTGATCGGACAGATACGCAGTATTTT
cdr3_aa: CASSFDRTDTQYF

v_call: TRBV28
j_call: TRBJ2-7
d_call: -
clone_size: many
cdr3_nt: TGTGCCAGCACCCGCCCCCCCTACGAGCAGTACTTC
cdr3_aa: CASTRPPYEQYF

v_call: TRBV12-3/TRBV12-4
j_call: TRBJ2-1
d_call: TRBD2
clone_size: -
cdr3_nt: TGTGCCAGCAGTTCCCCCGTTGGGCGGGGGGTTTCTCGTTCCTACAATGAGCAGTTCTTC
cdr3_aa: CASSSPVGRGVSRSYNEQFF

v_call: TRBV2
j_call: TRBJ1-6
d_call: -
clone_size: few
cdr3_nt: TGTGCCAGCACCCCGTGGGGAGGGGTTGATTCACCCCTCCACTTT
cdr3_aa: CASTPWGGVDSPLHF

v_call: TRBV28
j_call: TRBJ2-5
d_call: TRBD1
clone_size: -
cdr3_nt: TGTGCCAGCAGTCGACAGGGGGTGTCGGAGACCCAGTACTTC
cdr3_aa: CASSRQGVSETQYF

v_call: TRBV4-3
j_call: TRBJ2-7
d_call: -
clone_size: -
cdr3_nt: TGCGCCAGCAGCCAAGTAAACACGGTGAGCCTCTCCTACGAGCAGTACTTC
cdr3_aa: CASSQVNTVSLSYEQYF

v_call: TRBV10-3
j_call: TRBJ2-7
d_call: TRBD1
clone_size: few
cdr3_nt: TGTGCCGTAGCGGGACAGGGGGCGGATGAGCAGTACTTC
cdr3_aa: CAVAGQGADEQYF

v_call: TRBV27
j_call: TRBJ1-2
d_call: TRBD1
clone_size: -
cdr3_nt: TGTGCCAGCAGTTTAGACTCCGGGACAGTTGTGAACTATGGCTACACCTTC
cdr3_aa: CASSLDSGTVVNYGYTF

v_call: TRBV29-1
j_call: TRBJ1-2
d_call: -
clone_size: -
cdr3_nt: TGCAGCGTGGACGGCCTTGACTATGGCTACACCTTC
cdr3_aa: CSVDGLDYGYTF

v_call: TRBV6-6
j_call: TRBJ2-7
d_call: TRBD2
clone_size: -
cdr3_nt: TGTGCCAGCAGTAGCTCCGGGACTATCACCTACGAGCAGTACTTC
cdr3_aa: CASSSSGTITYEQYF

v_call: TRBV9
j_call: TRBJ2-4
d_call: -
clone_size: -
cdr3_nt: TGTGCCAGCAGCATAGAACCGGGCCACATTCAGTACTTC
cdr3_aa: CASSIEPGHIQYF

v_call: TRBV20-1
j_call: TRBJ2-7
d_call: -
clone_size: -
cdr3_nt: TGCAGTGCTGAGGGGGGGCTTGAGTACGAGCAGTACTTC
cdr3_aa: CSAEGGLEYEQYF

v_call: TRBV29-1
j_call: TRBJ1-4
d_call: -
clone_size: once
cdr3_nt: TGCAGTGCTACAGGGAAGGGGGGTGAAAAACTGTTTTTT
cdr3_aa: CSATGKGGEKLFF

v_call: TRBV29-1
j_call: TRBJ2-1
d_call: TRBD2
clone_size: many
cdr3_nt: TGCAGCGCCGGACTAGCGGGTTTCAATGAGCAGTTCTTC
cdr3_aa: CSAGLAGFNEQFF

v_call: TRBV5-1
j_call: TRBJ2-1
d_call: TRBD1
clone_size: few
cdr3_nt: TGCGCCAGCAGCTCCGGACAGGGGGCTCCCTACAATGAGCAGTTCTTC
cdr3_aa: CASSSGQGAPYNEQFF

v_call: TRBV24-1
j_call: TRBJ2-3
d_call: -
clone_size: -
cdr3_nt: TGTGCCACCAGTCGATTCGGGACAGATACGCAGTATTTT
cdr3_aa: CATSRFGTDTQYF

v_call: TRBV3-1
j_call: TRBJ2-1
d_call: -
clone_size: once
cdr3_nt: TGTGCCAGCAGCCAAGAAGATAAAGGACTTCCCTACAATGAGCAGTTCTTC
cdr3_aa: CASSQEDKGLPYNEQFF

v_call: TRBV4-3
j_call: TRBJ2-7
d_call: -
clone_size: many
cdr3_nt: TGCGCCAGCAGCCAAGATGCAGTGGGGGACACCTCCTACGAGCAGTACTTC
cdr3_aa: CASSQDAVGDTSYEQYF

v_call: TRBV7-6
j_call: TRBJ2-5
d_call: TRBD1
clone_size: few
cdr3_nt: TGTGCCAGCAGCCCCGACAGGGTCTATGAGACCCAGTACTTC
cdr3_aa: CASSPDRVYETQYF

v_call: TRBV7-3
j_call: TRBJ2-3
d_call: -
clone_size: few
cdr3_nt: TGTGCCAGCAGCTCCGAACCCTGGGATACGCAGTATTTT
cdr3_aa: CASSSEPWDTQYF

v_call: TRBV13
j_call: TRBJ2-3
d_call: TRBD2
clone_size: few
cdr3_nt: TGTGCCAGCAGCTCGGGACTAGCGGGGATTACTAGCACAGATACGCAGTATTTT
cdr3_aa: CASSSGLAGITSTDTQYF

v_call: TRBV12-3/TRBV12-4
j_call: TRBJ2-6
d_call: TRBD2
clone_size: many
cdr3_nt: TGTGCCAGCAGTTTAGTAGCGGGAGGTGCCGGGGCCAACGTCCTGACTTTC
cdr3_aa: CASSLVAGGAGANVLTF

v_call: TRBV19
j_call: TRBJ2-2
d_call: TRBD2
clone_size: few
cdr3_nt: TGTGCCAGTACCCACCCTTTAGCGGGAGAGACCGGGGAGCTGTTTTTT
cdr3_aa: CASTHPLAGETGELFF

v_call: TRBV12-3/TRBV12-4
j_call: TRBJ2-7
d_call: -
clone_size: -
cdr3_nt: TGTGCCAGCAGTTTAGGTTCCGGGGGTGTGCCCTACGAGCAGTACTTC
cdr3_aa: CASSLGSGGVPYEQYF

v_call: TRBV20-1
j_call: TRBJ2-3
d_call: -
clone_size: few
cdr3_nt: TGCAGTGCTAAGTCAGGAGATACGCAGTATTTT
cdr3_aa: CSAKSGDTQYF

v_call: TRBV7-2
j_call: TRBJ2-1
d_call: TRBD2
clone_size: -
cdr3_nt: TGTGCCTGCAGTCCAATTCCGGGACTAGCGGGTAGAGAGCAGTTCTTC
cdr3_aa: CACSPIPGLAGREQFF

v_call: TRBV7-2
j_call: TRBJ2-4
d_call: -
clone_size: -
cdr3_nt: TGTGCCAGCAGCTTAGTGGCCCCCGGCCGCTTAGCCAAAAACATTCAGTACTTC
cdr3_aa: CASSLVAPGRLAKNIQYF

v_call: TRBV11-3
j_call: TRBJ2-5
d_call: -
clone_size: many
cdr3_nt: TGTGCCAGCAGCTTATCTTTTGAGACAGATGAGACCCAGTACTTC
cdr3_aa: CASSLSFETDETQYF

v_call: TRBV29-1
j_call: TRBJ1-2
d_call: TRBD1
clone_size: few
cdr3_nt: TGCAGCGTTGACACCGGGACAGGGATAACCTATGGCTACACCTTC
cdr3_aa: CSVDTGTGITYGYTF

v_call: TRBV9
j_call: TRBJ2-1
d_call: TRBD1
clone_size: -
cdr3_nt: TGTGCCAGCAGCGTACGTCTTCTTGGACAGGGATCTTGGAATGAGCAGTTCTTC
cdr3_aa: CASSVRLLGQGSWNEQFF